This TCR beta chain emerged from a study of long-term antiretroviral therapy in people with HIV. Study-level points and caveats: Clones expanded before ART dominated the repertoire at all time points. Controls had broader CDR3 length ranges than HIV repertoires did.

The immunoSEQ assay was v3.0, run at survey level. This table comes from immunoSEQ multiplex PCR, and its TCRdb copy is limited to in-frame clones, with some not included. Of approximately 32,000 clones listed, around four fifths are singletons. Everyone in the study who had HIV was treated in the United States. About this clone: Its matching antigen is unknown.

Germline lookup yields CDR1 MNHEY and CDR2 SVGAGI. The ends were cut back, 2 bases at V and 2 bases at J, with 6 bases in the middle. This CDR3 spans 13 amino acids. The chain couples TRBV6-5 to TRBJ1-1; D perhaps matches TRBD1 (5 bases). The sequence was collected from a man between 18 and 35 years old with HIV. The source material was unsorted PBMCs, sampled 0.4 years before starting antiretroviral therapy. CDR3 protein: CASSYGQNTEAFF. CDR3 nucleotides: TGTGCCAGCAGTTACGGACAAAACACTGAAGCTTTCTTT.